This T cell receptor beta chain was recorded in a study of T cell responses to AZD1222 COVID-19 vaccine. Study observations and caveats: Among vaccine-associated CD4 TCRs, coverage spanned spike, with dominance at 160-218 and 743-854. Per reports, nearly half of all spike-specific TCRs target regions that are unmutated in variants. Increased Spike-specific TCR breadth and depth were observed after two AZD1222 doses. The donor group comprised mostly white British people and more females; the analysis possibly underestimated clonal diversity.

Profiling relied on immunoSEQ multiplex PCR, and the TCRdb table lists in-frame clones only, not all of them. The sample includes about 180,000 clones, 80% to 90% seen only once; the top ten take 7.7%. As concerns this clone: Its antigen is not identified.

Sequences were derived from peripheral blood, sampled on day 0 of AZD1222 vaccination. The TCR originated in an adult in good health.

CDR3 sequence reads: CASSLASGTNYGYTF. DNA of the CDR3: TGTGCCAGCAGCTTGGCTTCCGGGACTAACTATGGCTACACCTTC. This chain joins TRBV5-6 and TRBJ1-2; no definite D call. This CDR3 comprises 15 residues. Germline CDR1 is SGHDT and CDR2 is YYEEEE. The germline V and J ends were trimmed by 0 bases and 0 bases, with 9 bases remaining between them.